This T cell receptor (beta chain) was documented in a study of cytotoxic CD8 clonotypes in ibrutinib-treated CLL. On the study more broadly: After treatment lasting a median 12 months, range 6 to 36, response samples were collected. Study findings and constraints: There were few public clonotypes, and on treatment they contracted or stayed stable.

A note on this clone: As yet, its antigen is unknown.

Cryopreserved PBMCs were the source of around 2 micrograms of genomic DNA, which went to TCR beta libraries. The CDR3 has 14 residues. CDR1 is MDHEN and CDR2 is SYDVKM in the germline V gene. V lost 4 bases, J lost 2 bases, and 12 bases lay in between. Target depth was 1 in 200,000 to 1 in 1 million T cells, about 10x per clonotype. Profiled with immunoSEQ multiplex PCR; TCRdb holds only in-frame clones, not every one. The sample lists about 300,000 clones, about 72% seen once, with about 5.3% in the top ten. The chain has TRBV28 and TRBJ2-7, with D perhaps matching TRBD1 (6 bases). This TCR came from a human donor with chronic lymphocytic leukemia. The sequences come from PBMCs, collected at disease progression, from a patient treated with ibrutinib. The CDR3 reads CASSSGTSTYEQYF. The CDR3 DNA sequence: TGTGCCAGCAGTTCAGGGACATCGACCTACGAGCAGTACTTC.